This entry concerns a single T cell receptor (beta chain). This specimen includes other DNA sequences encoding the same CDR3. V trimming: 5 bases; J trimming: 4 bases; junction bases outside the gene matches: 1. The CDR3 length is 12 residues. In germline, CDR1 is MNHEY, CDR2 SVGAGI. The table came from immunoSEQ multiplex PCR; TCRdb's copy has only in-frame clones and leaves some out. The sample shows approximately 2.4 million clones, 90% to 96% of them seen only once. These data are taken from a study of shared clonotypes between healthy human individuals. The sample consisted of naive CD4+ T cells sorted from blood. Subset noted: CD45RA+ positively selected. The source is a man aged 18 to 30 in good health. The chain couples TRBV6-5 to TRBJ1-1; 7 nucleotides align to TRBD1. The CDR3 sequence: CASSRQGTEAFF. CDR3 in DNA: TGTGCCAGCAGTCGACAGGGCACTGAAGCTTTCTTT.